This T cell receptor (beta chain) was profiled in a study of T cells in Graves' hyperthyroidism and ophthalmopathy. Study-wide context: Peripheral blood was obtained at initial diagnosis, preceding any treatment.

Amplification yielded TCR beta CDR3 regions, with RNA transcripts as the source. The primer set for the first-round RT-PCR of the TCR CDR3 was HTBI. TCRdb re-called the multiplex PCR reads with MiXCR, one entry per CDR3 protein. The data hold roughly 600,000 distinct CDR3 sequences, with roughly 15% observed a single time. A few counts support this clonotype. As yet, its antigen is unknown. The trim removed 3 bases at V and 2 bases at J, leaving 4 bases unmatched. The V gene's germline CDR1 is LNHNV and CDR2 YYDKDF (reference sequence). CDR3 length equals 14 residues. Study conclusions and caveats: A model using 13 V-J features told ophthalmopathy apart from stable hyperthyroidism. Prediction of ophthalmopathy progression came a median about 6 months pre-onset.

The chain joins TRBV15 to TRBJ2-7; TRBD1 matches at 7 bases. The origin of this receptor is a woman aged 45-65 years with Graves' ophthalmopathy. The sample comprised blood. The CDR3 loop reads CATSRTGTAYEQYF. The CDR3 DNA follows: TGTGCCACCAGCAGGACCGGGACAGCCTACGAGCAGTACTTC.